What follows describes a single T cell receptor (beta chain). The antigen is undetermined. In germline, CDR1 is MNHNY, CDR2 SVGAGI (reference sequence). V lost 5 bases to trimming and J lost 0 bases; unmatched junction nucleotides: 9. The CDR3 runs to 17 residues. Here immunoSEQ multiplex PCR was the method, and the copy in TCRdb shows in-frame clones only, minus some. The sample holds some 130,000 clones, around nine tenths seen once. These data come from a study of T cell responses to AZD1222 COVID-19 vaccine. Overall study: The analysis combined second doses at about 4 or about 12 weeks.

Whole-study findings and limits: Spike was spanned by vaccine-associated CD4 TCRs, which were dominant at 160-218 and 743-854. Two AZD1222 administrations were followed by greater Spike-specific TCR breadth and depth. Donors in the cohort were predominantly white British and more often female, and clonal diversity was possibly underestimated.

Source: peripheral blood, taken on day 0 of AZD1222 vaccination. The chain carries TRBV6-6 and TRBJ2-1, with TRBD2 identical over 8 bases. This sequence originates from an adult in good health. As DNA, the CDR3 is TGTGCCAGCAGTCCCCGGGGGGGGACAAGCTCCTACAATGAGCAGTTCTTC. Translation: CASSPRGGTSSYNEQFF.